The text below deals with one T cell receptor beta chain. Its matching antigen is unknown. Trimming at V came to 9 bases and at J to 2 bases, leaving 10 bases not matched to a gene. This CDR3 spans 14 amino acids. CDR1 and CDR2 from the germline V gene are MNHEY and SVGEGT. Amplification of TCR beta CDR3 regions used RNA transcripts. HTBI primers served in a first-round RT-PCR, which a second-round multiplex PCR followed. TCRdb recomputed calls from the multiplex PCR reads with MiXCR, one row per CDR3 protein. The table includes around 1.1 million distinct CDR3 sequences, about 38% detected once. Each diagnosis was determined on the basis of clinical symptoms, serum thyroxine, TRAb, thyroid ultrasound and orbital computed tomography. This sample stems from a study of Graves' ophthalmopathy and Graves' hyperthyroidism. About the research overall: Where ophthalmopathy was absent within 18 months of follow-up, hyperthyroidism was stable.

Points from the study as a whole: Detection in blood was also observed for most expanded thyroid clonotypes above 0.001 frequency. A 13-signature model separated ophthalmopathy from stable hyperthyroidism, approximately 87% sensitivity, 80% to 83% specificity.

The source of this sequence is an adult man with Graves' hyperthyroidism. The chain recombines TRBV6-2 or TRBV6-3 with TRBJ2-7; 7 bases fit TRBD1. The source material was peripheral blood or thyroid tissue (not recorded which). Here the CDR3 reads CASIGDSFPYEQYF. The DNA of the CDR3 is TGTGCCAGTATAGGGGACAGCTTCCCCTACGAGCAGTACTTC.